The 24 T cell receptor beta chains presented below share a single source sample, sequenced in a study of blood T cell repertoires in COVID-19 (dated by TCRdb to 2020 to 2021). The library was built by means of the immunoSEQ multiplex PCR assay. This is the immuneACCESS table as TCRdb keeps it, with only in-frame sequences that have V and J called. A part of the clones is gone; compared with another copy, unresolved V genes explain less than half, and the rest is unexplained. This sample gives 150,000 to 200,000 clones in total; approximately 80% of them show up just once. The ten largest clonotypes hold more than 7% of the sample. The specimen sequenced was peripheral blood. All receptors come from a woman older than 75 with active or convalescent COVID-19.

The chain is built from TRBV7-2 and TRBJ2-5; a weak D match, TRBD1 (5 bases). The CDR3 has 13 residues. Germline V gene lookup returns CDR1 SGHTA and CDR2 FQGNSA. Trimming removed 1 base at V and 6 bases at J, with 9 bases between. In DNA, the CDR3 is TGTGCCAGCAGCTTAGGGCAGGGTCAGACCCAGTACTTC. Protein sequence: CASSLGQGQTQYF.

The chain recombines TRBV3-1 (or the pseudogene TRBV3-2) with TRBJ1-5, with TRBD1 as a possible D gene (5 bases). V was clipped by 4 bases and J by 0 bases, with 7 bases between them. From germline, CDR1 is LGHDT and CDR2 YNNKEL (reference sequence). CDR3 size: 14 residues. The CDR3 here is CASSPTGSNQPQHF. DNA of the CDR3: TGTGCCAGCAGCCCCACAGGTAGCAATCAGCCCCAGCATTTT.

In its sample, this clone was seen a few times. V usage is TRBV27 and J usage is TRBJ1-6; tentatively, D is TRBD1 (5 bases). Germline V lookup: CDR1 MNHEY, CDR2 SMNVEV (reference sequence). V was clipped by 6 bases and J by 8 bases, with 17 bases between them. The length of the CDR3 is 15 residues. The CDR3 DNA is TGTGCCAGCAGCTCCCAGCTAGGGGCGGATTCACCCCTCCACTTT. Protein sequence: CASSSQLGADSPLHF.

The chain combines TRBV10-1 with TRBJ1-4, with TRBD1 matching 11 bases. CDR3 length equals 14 residues. Looked up from germline, CDR1 is WNHNN and CDR2 is SYGVQD (reference sequence). V dropped 0 bases and J dropped 10; count of bases not matched to a gene: 1. The CDR3 region has the DNA TGCGCCAGCAGTGAGTCGGGGACAGGGGGAAAACTGTTTTTT. This encodes CASSESGTGGKLFF.

The rearrangement joins TRBV12-5 to TRBJ1-3, with D possibly TRBD1 on 5 matching bases. Trimming took off 6 bases at V and 2 bases at J, with 17 bases between the two ends. This CDR3 region has 16 residues. Germline V CDR1 and CDR2: LGHNT, FRNRAP. Written as DNA, the CDR3 is TGTGCTAGTGGGATTAACGGGGGGGTACCTGGAAACACCATATATTTT. Amino acids: CASGINGGVPGNTIYF.

The rearrangement uses TRBV29-1 and TRBJ1-2, with D possibly matching TRBD1 (5 bases). The V end lost 3 bases, the J end lost 5 bases, and 10 bases lay between the germline ends. The germline V gene has CDR1 SQVTM and CDR2 ANQGSEA. The length of the CDR3 is 12 residues. CDR3 residues: CSVEQTVYGYTF. For the CDR3, the DNA is TGCAGCGTTGAGCAGACAGTTTATGGCTACACCTTC.

The CDR3 nucleotides are TGTGCCAGCAGCTTGGGGCCTCAAGAGACCCAGTACTTC. It codes for CASSLGPQETQYF. This chain connects TRBV5-6 to TRBJ2-5; no clear D gene. The CDR3 contains 13 residues. Germline values: CDR1 SGHDT, CDR2 YYEEEE. Trimming pared 0 bases from V and 2 bases from J, leaving 5 bases between.

The chain joins TRBV11-3 to TRBJ1-1; 7 bases match TRBD1. The CDR3 runs 14 residues. Germline CDR1 SGHNT, CDR2 YENEEA. V gave up 7 bases and J gave up 4 bases; unmatched junction bases: 9. CDR3 protein: CASTEGALGTEAFF. Written as DNA, the CDR3 is TGTGCCAGCACCGAGGGGGCCCTGGGCACTGAAGCTTTCTTT.

The chain couples TRBV10-3 to TRBJ2-2; D is possibly TRBD1 (6 bases). The germline V and J ends were trimmed by 6 bases and 4 bases, with 9 bases remaining between them. The CDR3 consists of 13 residues. CDR1 is ENHRY and CDR2 is SYGVKD in the germline V gene. CDR3 DNA sequence: TGTGCCATCAGGAGGGGGAGCACCGGGGAGCTGTTTTTT. This codes for CAIRRGSTGELFF.

V is TRBV18 and J is TRBJ1-2; TRBD1 is a possible D gene (5 bases). The V end lost 5 bases, the J end lost 6 bases, and 13 bases lay between the germline ends. The CDR3 is 13 amino acids. Germline values: CDR1 KGHSH, CDR2 LQKENI. The CDR3 DNA sequence: TGTGCCAGCTCAGCCCAGGGTACGGATGGCTACACCTTC. This encodes CASSAQGTDGYTF.

The chain couples TRBV6-5 to TRBJ1-1, with D possibly being TRBD1 (5 bases). The CDR3 consists of 15 residues. Germline V lookup: CDR1 MNHEY, CDR2 SVGAGI. The V and J ends lost 0 bases and 0 bases respectively, with 8 bases between them. The CDR3 DNA follows: TGTGCCAGCAGTTACTCTCAGGACATGAACACTGAAGCTTTCTTT. Translation: CASSYSQDMNTEAFF.

V usage is TRBV6-5 and J usage is TRBJ1-4; D is unclear. Trimming removed 6 bases at V and 7 bases at J, with 18 bases between. CDR3 length: 15 amino acids. CDR1 and CDR2 (germline): MNHEY, SVGAGI. CDR3 loop: CASSRDGVSLEKLFF. Here the CDR3 DNA reads TGTGCCAGCAGCCGGGATGGAGTATCCCTTGAAAAACTGTTTTTT.

The count of this clone is one. The V call is TRBV9, the J call TRBJ1-4; 7 nucleotides match TRBD1. The V gene's germline CDR1 is SGDLS and CDR2 YYNGEE. There are 15 residues in the CDR3. V dropped 4 bases and J dropped 4; count of bases not matched to a gene: 7. The CDR3 spells CASSPRAGGNEKLFF. CDR3 DNA: TGTGCCAGCAGCCCCAGGGCAGGGGGTAATGAAAAACTGTTTTTT.

The J gene is TRBJ1-6, the V gene TRBV6-5; D uncertain. CDR1 is MNHEY and CDR2 is SVGAGI in the germline V gene. The CDR3 contains 12 residues. V was trimmed by 6 bases and J by 6 bases, leaving 6 bases between them. CDR3 loop: CASSPGNSPLHF. In nucleotides, the CDR3 is TGTGCCAGCAGCCCCGGTAATTCACCCCTCCACTTT.

A note on this clone: Additional DNA sequences in this sample encode the identical CDR3. The J gene is TRBJ1-4, the V gene TRBV2, with 8 positions matching TRBD1. The CDR3 loop spans 14 amino acids. The J segment lost 7 bases and the V segment lost 1 base, leaving 2 bases of the junction unmatched. Germline assignment: CDR1 SNHLY and CDR2 FYNNEI. Here the CDR3 reads CASSEGTGSEKLFF. The DNA of the CDR3 is TGTGCCAGCAGTGAAGGGACAGGGAGTGAAAAACTGTTTTTT. Complete variable domain (other parts from reference TRBV2 and TRBJ1-4): EPEVTQTPSHQVTQMGQEVILRCVPISNHLYFYWYRQILGQKVEFLVSFYNNEISEKSEIFDDQFSVERPDGSNFTLKIRSTKLEDSAMYFCASSEGTGSEKLFFGSGTQLSVL.

The chain has TRBV15 and TRBJ2-3; TRBD2 matches 16 bases. The trim removed 0 bases at V and 3 bases at J, leaving 6 bases unmatched. Germline-derived CDR1 and CDR2 are LNHNV and YYDKDF (reference sequence). CDR3 length: 19 residues. The CDR3 nucleotides read TGTGCCACCAGCAGAGATCCCCCGGGACTAGCGGGGGGGACAGATACGCAGTATTTT. Its protein product is CATSRDPPGLAGGTDTQYF.

The CDR3 DNA sequence: TGTGCCAGCACCCCCGGGACTAGCGTCCAAGAGACCCAGTACTTC. This translates into CASTPGTSVQETQYF. The J gene is TRBJ2-5, the V gene TRBV2, with 10 bases matching TRBD2. The CDR3 extends over 15 amino acids. Per germline, CDR1 SNHLY and CDR2 FYNNEI. The J segment lost 1 base and the V segment lost 7 bases, leaving 6 bases of the junction unmatched. Full variable domain (rest looked up from reference TRBV2 and TRBJ2-5): EPEVTQTPSHQVTQMGQEVILRCVPISNHLYFYWYRQILGQKVEFLVSFYNNEISEKSEIFDDQFSVERPDGSNFTLKIRSTKLEDSAMYFCASTPGTSVQETQYFGPGTRLLVL.

The J gene is TRBJ1-5, the V gene TRBV7-2; no firm D call. The germline gives CDR1 SGHTA, CDR2 FQGNSA. V was clipped by 6 bases and J by 5 bases, with 11 bases between them. The length of the CDR3 is 13 residues. CDR3 sequence: CASSQDTDQPQHF. The CDR3 region has the DNA TGTGCCAGCAGTCAAGACACCGATCAGCCCCAGCATTTT.

The V gene is TRBV7-9, the J gene TRBJ1-2; D is undetermined. Germline values: CDR1 SEHNR, CDR2 FQNEAQ (reference sequence). The CDR3 has 14 residues. V shed 3 bases and J shed 10 bases, with 18 bases lying between them. CDR3 in DNA: TGTGCCAGCAGCTTCGAGTGGGGAGTAAACCCCTACACCTTC. Translated: CASSFEWGVNPYTF.

The chain couples TRBV14 to TRBJ1-2; tentatively, D is TRBD1 (5 bases). CDR1 and CDR2 (germline): SGHDN, FVKESK. The CDR3 extends over 15 amino acids. The ends were cut back, 1 base at V and 4 bases at J, with 13 bases in the middle. CDR3 sequence (DNA): TGTGCCAGCAGCCAAGGACAGTCCTATTTCTATGGCTACACCTTC. This encodes CASSQGQSYFYGYTF.

This clone was seen only once. The V call is TRBV7-2, the J call TRBJ2-6; D possibly corresponds to TRBD2 (5 bases). The V end was cut by 9 bases, the J end by 3 bases, with 12 bases between. The germline V gene encodes CDR1 SGHTA and CDR2 FQGNSA. The CDR3 extends over 14 amino acids. In DNA form, the CDR3 reads TGTGCCAGAAAGGAGGCGGATGGGGCCAACGTCCTGACTTTC. It specifies CARKEADGANVLTF.

The rearrangement joins TRBV27 to TRBJ2-1; TRBD2 matches 11 bases. The CDR3 spans 16 residues. Germline CDR1 reads MNHEY; CDR2 reads SMNVEV (reference sequence). Germline trimming cut 7 bases from V and 5 bases from J; bases unmatched to any gene: 10. Here the CDR3 DNA reads TGTGCCAGCACCACCATTCTAGCGGGGGGTAACAATGAGCAGTTCTTC. Its translation: CASTTILAGGNNEQFF.

The rearrangement joins TRBV2 to TRBJ2-7; 7 bases line up with TRBD2. This CDR3 comprises 14 residues. V shed 3 bases, J shed 3 bases, and the junction held 5 bases outside the gene matches. From germline, CDR1 is SNHLY and CDR2 FYNNEI. In DNA form, the CDR3 reads TGTGCCAGCAGTGAGGGAGGGGTTTACTACGAGCAGTACTTC. This encodes CASSEGGVYYEQYF.

The V and J genes are TRBV6-5 and TRBJ2-7; 9 positions match TRBD1. The V and J ends lost 0 bases and 0 bases, in that order; junction bases with no gene match: 0. The CDR3 length is 15 residues. Germline values: CDR1 MNHEY, CDR2 SVGAGI. CDR3 loop: CASSYSGQGSYEQYF. The CDR3 DNA reads as TGTGCCAGCAGTTACTCGGGACAGGGCTCCTACGAGCAGTACTTC.